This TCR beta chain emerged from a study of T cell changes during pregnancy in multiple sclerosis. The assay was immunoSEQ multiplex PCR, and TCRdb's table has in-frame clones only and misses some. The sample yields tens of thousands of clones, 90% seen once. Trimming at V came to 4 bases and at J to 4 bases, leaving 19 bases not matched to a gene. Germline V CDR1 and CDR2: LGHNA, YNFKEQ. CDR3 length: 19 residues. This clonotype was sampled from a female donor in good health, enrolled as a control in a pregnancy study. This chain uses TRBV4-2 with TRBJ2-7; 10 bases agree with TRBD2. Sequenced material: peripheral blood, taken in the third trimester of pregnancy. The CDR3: CASSPPRTSGFRPTYEQYF. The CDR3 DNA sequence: TGTGCCAGCAGCCCCCCTCGGACTAGCGGCTTCCGCCCCACGTACGAGCAGTACTTC.